These 22 T cell receptor beta chains were all obtained from the same sample, sequenced in a study of blood T cell repertoires in COVID-19. The table came from immunoSEQ multiplex PCR; TCRdb's copy has only in-frame clones and leaves some out. The sample has about 290,000 clones, around four fifths seen once; the top ten hold 4% to 5%. Sequenced input: peripheral blood. The source is a woman aged 45-65 years with active or convalescent COVID-19.

V usage is TRBV19 and J usage is TRBJ2-7; 7 bases align to TRBD1. The trim removed 4 bases at V and 3 bases at J, leaving 18 bases unmatched. The CDR3 is 18 amino acids. CDR1 LNHDA and CDR2 SQIVND come from the germline V gene (reference sequence). This CDR3 reads CASSRATSITSGGYEQYF. CDR3 nucleotide sequence: TGTGCCAGTAGTAGGGCCACTTCTATCACGTCAGGGGGCTACGAGCAGTACTTC.

The chain employs TRBV11-2 and TRBJ2-2; D might be TRBD2 (5 bases). Trimming took off 1 base at V and 3 bases at J, with 9 bases between the two ends. The length of the CDR3 is 15 residues. CDR1 SGHAT and CDR2 FQNNGV come from the germline V gene. The CDR3 region is CASSLVGLYTGELFF. The CDR3 DNA follows: TGTGCCAGCAGCTTAGTAGGACTGTACACCGGGGAGCTGTTTTTT.

This chain uses TRBV9 with TRBJ1-4; D is uncertain. Germline CDR1 reads SGDLS; CDR2 reads YYNGEE. The ends were cut back, 4 bases at V and 0 bases at J, with 34 bases in the middle. There are 23 residues in the CDR3. The CDR3: CASSPAHPEKDSTPLATNEKLFF. As DNA, the CDR3 is TGTGCCAGCAGCCCAGCACACCCCGAAAAGGACTCTACGCCCCTTGCAACTAATGAAAAACTGTTTTTT.

The V gene is TRBV3-1 (or the pseudogene TRBV3-2), the J gene TRBJ2-2; no firm D call. With 1 base removed from V and 4 bases from J, the gap between germline ends came to 7 bases. This CDR3 is 14 amino acids long. Per germline, CDR1 LGHDT and CDR2 YNNKEL (reference sequence). The chain's CDR3 is CASSQGLLTGELFF. The CDR3 nucleotides read TGTGCCAGCAGCCAAGGCCTACTCACCGGGGAGCTGTTTTTT.

This rearrangement joins TRBV27 to TRBJ2-1; 15 positions agree with TRBD2. After removal of 5 bases from V and 0 bases from J, the junction contained 11 bases not matched to a gene. Germline lookup yields CDR1 MNHEY and CDR2 SMNVEV (reference sequence). There are 20 residues in the CDR3. CDR3 sequence reads: CASSRIPGLAGGSSYNEQFF. The CDR3 DNA is TGTGCCAGCAGTAGGATTCCGGGACTAGCGGGGGGAAGCTCCTACAATGAGCAGTTCTTC.

The chain links TRBV3-1 (or the pseudogene TRBV3-2) to TRBJ2-7; 10 nucleotides agree with TRBD2. CDR3 length: 15 residues. The ends lost 5 bases at V and 6 bases at J; junction bases unmatched: 10. Germline loops: CDR1 LGHDT, CDR2 YNNKEL (reference sequence). The CDR3 DNA follows: TGTGCCAGCAGCTTCATAGCGGGAGGTCGTGCCGAGCAGTACTTC. Its protein is CASSFIAGGRAEQYF.

The V gene is TRBV7-8, the J gene TRBJ2-3, with a weak D call TRBD2 (6 bases). The V end lost 1 base, the J end lost 1 base, and 9 bases lay between the germline ends. There are 15 residues in the CDR3. Germline CDR1 is SGHVS and CDR2 is FQNEAQ. CDR3 sequence: CASSLGLAGTDTQYF. Written as DNA, the CDR3 is TGTGCCAGCAGCTTAGGATTAGCGGGCACAGATACGCAGTATTTT.

V and J are TRBV20-1 and TRBJ1-2; D gene ambiguous. CDR3 length equals 12 residues. The V gene lost 3 bases and the J gene lost 1 base, with 6 bases spanning the gap. Germline V lookup: CDR1 DFQATT, CDR2 SNEGSKA (reference sequence). The CDR3 protein is CSASPDNYGYTF. The CDR3 nucleotides read TGCAGTGCTAGTCCAGATAACTATGGCTACACCTTC.

The chain recombines TRBV6-5 with TRBJ1-1; 11 bases are a match to TRBD1. CDR1 MNHEY and CDR2 SVGAGI come from the germline V gene. Germline trimming cut 3 bases from V and 4 bases from J; bases unmatched to any gene: 1. This CDR3 contains 14 residues. CDR3 protein: CASSYGTGGTEAFF. The CDR3 DNA is TGTGCCAGCAGTTATGGGACAGGGGGCACTGAAGCTTTCTTT.

This sequence joins TRBV5-8 and TRBJ2-7; 7 bases line up with TRBD1. The CDR3 sequence is 18 residues long. The junction had 16 bases not matched to a gene; V was cut back by 2 bases and J by 2 bases. In germline, CDR1 is SGHTS, CDR2 YDEGEE. The CDR3 DNA follows: TGTGCCAGCAGCTTTGTCGTTGCGAAGTCGGGACAGACCTACGAGCAGTACTTC. It codes for CASSFVVAKSGQTYEQYF.

The rearrangement joins TRBV5-1 to TRBJ2-3; the D gene is possibly TRBD1 (6 bases). V lost 1 base and J 4 bases, leaving 19 bases between the germline ends. The CDR3 covers 17 residues. The V gene's germline CDR1 is SGHRS and CDR2 YFSETQ. The CDR3 loop reads CASSLLKGARTADTQYF. CDR3 in DNA: TGCGCCAGCAGCTTGTTAAAAGGCGCCAGGACAGCAGATACGCAGTATTTT.

This chain links TRBV10-3 with TRBJ1-1; TRBD1 is a possible D gene (5 bases). This CDR3 is built from 15 residues. The germline gives CDR1 ENHRY, CDR2 SYGVKD. The V end lost 0 bases, the J end lost 1 base, and 9 bases lay between the germline ends. The CDR3 bases are TGTGCCATCAGTGAGTCTTTCCAGGGGAACACTGAAGCTTTCTTT. Protein product: CAISESFQGNTEAFF.

The DNA of the CDR3 is TGTGCCAGCAGCGTAGAGGGTAGCAGGGCAGATACGCAGTATTTT. Its translation: CASSVEGSRADTQYF. The V gene is TRBV9, the J gene TRBJ2-3; TRBD1 might be the D (5 bases). CDR3 length equals 15 residues. V was cut by 0 bases and J by 4 bases, with 12 bases left in between. Germline V gene sequence: CDR1 SGDLS, CDR2 YYNGEE.

The genes are TRBV7-2 and TRBJ1-1; D is possibly TRBD1 (5 bases). The V gene lost 3 bases and the J gene lost 5 bases, with 16 bases spanning the gap. The germline gives CDR1 SGHTA, CDR2 FQGNSA. The CDR3 covers 15 residues. CDR3 region: CASSLTQGVGTEAFF. In nucleotides, the CDR3 is TGTGCCAGCAGCTTGACTCAGGGCGTCGGGACTGAAGCTTTCTTT.

The V and J genes are TRBV11-3 and TRBJ2-7; tentatively, D is TRBD2 (5 bases). V was clipped by 3 bases and J by 7 bases, with 10 bases between them. The CDR3 is 12 amino acids. The V gene's germline CDR1 is SGHNT and CDR2 YENEEA. CDR3 amino acids: CASSFGVGEQYF. CDR3 DNA sequence: TGTGCCAGCAGCTTCGGGGTTGGGGAGCAGTACTTC.

This clone came up once. This rearrangement joins TRBV15 to TRBJ1-4; D not resolved. Germline CDR1 reads LNHNV; CDR2 reads YYDKDF (reference sequence). V was cut by 2 bases and J by 8 bases, with 6 bases left in between. This CDR3 is built from 12 residues. CDR3 DNA: TGTGCCACCAGCAGATCCCTCGAAAAACTGTTTTTT. It is translated as CATSRSLEKLFF.

Concerning this clone: At the DNA level, this CDR3 is encoded by other sequences in the same sample as well. The gene calls are TRBV5-1 and TRBJ2-5; 9 bases align to TRBD2. The germline CDR1 and CDR2 sequences are SGHRS and YFSETQ. The CDR3 is made up of 14 amino acids. V shed 1 base and J 2 bases; nucleotides not matched to a gene: 0. DNA of the CDR3: TGCGCCAGCAGCTTGACTAGCGGGCAAGAGACCCAGTACTTC. This codes for CASSLTSGQETQYF.

The chain employs TRBV20-1 and TRBJ2-5; no reliable D call. The CDR3 sequence is 11 residues long. Looked up from germline, CDR1 is DFQATT and CDR2 is SNEGSKA (reference sequence). V was cut by 3 bases and J by 6 bases, with 8 bases left in between. The CDR3 DNA reads TGCAGTGCTAGTCTAGTCAAGACCCAGTACTTC. Protein sequence: CSASLVKTQYF.

The chain is built from TRBV19 and TRBJ2-3, with 8 nucleotides matching TRBD2. Germline V gene lookup returns CDR1 LNHDA and CDR2 SQIVND (reference sequence). Trimming removed 6 bases from V and 3 bases from J; junction bases left unmatched: 5. CDR3 length equals 14 residues. Here the CDR3 reads CASSGGRTTDTQYF. As DNA, the CDR3 is TGTGCCAGTAGCGGCGGGAGGACGACAGATACGCAGTATTTT.

CDR3 region: CATSRRRQGPYEQYF. CDR3 nucleotide sequence: TGTGCCACCAGCCGGCGCAGACAGGGCCCCTACGAGCAGTACTTC. The chain uses TRBV15 and TRBJ2-7; 7 bases are shared with TRBD1. The V gene's germline CDR1 is LNHNV and CDR2 YYDKDF (reference sequence). V trimming: 5 bases; J trimming: 2 bases; junction bases outside the gene matches: 9. The CDR3 runs 15 residues. The full variable domain, its missing parts supplied by reference TRBV15 and TRBJ2-7, is DAMVIQNPRYQVTQFGKPVTLSCSQTLNHNVMYWYQQKSSQAPKLLFHYYDKDFNNEADTPDNFQSRRPNTSFCFLDIRSPGLGDTAMYLCATSRRRQGPYEQYFGPGTRLTVT.

The chain employs TRBV20-1 and TRBJ2-1; perhaps TRBD1 as D (6 bases). The CDR3 extends over 10 amino acids. Germline V lookup: CDR1 DFQATT, CDR2 SNEGSKA (reference sequence). V lost 3 bases to trimming and J lost 10 bases, with 7 bases between them. CDR3 in amino acids: CSASGTEQFF. In nucleotides, the CDR3 is TGCAGTGCTAGCGGGACAGAGCAGTTCTTC.

The chain is built from TRBV13 and TRBJ2-1, with a possible D match to TRBD2 (6 bases). Germline values: CDR1 PRHDT, CDR2 FYEKMQ (reference sequence). The V gene lost 1 base and the J gene lost 2 bases, with 12 bases spanning the gap. The CDR3 is 16 residues long. The CDR3 nucleotides read TGTGCCAGCAGCTTAGCCCGGGAGATACCCTACAATGAGCAGTTCTTC. Its protein product is CASSLAREIPYNEQFF.